The rows below give T cell receptor beta chains drawn from one sample of a study of T-cell reconstitution after alpha-beta-depleted transplantation in children. TCRdb analysed the PCR reads with MiXCR anew, one entry per CDR3 protein. The sample consists of approximately 640,000 distinct CDR3 sequences, about 15% of them appearing once. The sequenced sample was PBMCs from the stem cell graft donor, obtained from the stem cell graft. The receptor set was obtained from a human donor who donated a stem cell graft to a child with acute myeloid leukemia. CDR3s include the opening cysteine and the closing phenylalanine or tryptophan. The D gene is left open where the match is weak. Rows may omit the clone size; those that give it use once, few, many or a size class.

few	TRBV4-3	TRBJ1-4	-	CASSQARAATNEKLFF	TGCGCCAGCAGCCAAGCCAGGGCGGCAACTAATGAAAAACTGTTTTTT
few	TRBV12-3/TRBV12-4	TRBJ2-1	TRBD2	CASSLWGGKQFF	TGTGCCAGCAGTTTGTGGGGGGGGAAGCAGTTCTTC
-	TRBV5-1	TRBJ1-2	TRBD1	CASNRQGEDGYTF	TGCGCCAGCAACAGACAGGGGGAGGATGGCTACACCTTC
-	TRBV27	TRBJ1-1	-	CATSSGRYEAFF	TGTGCCACCTCGTCCGGGAGATATGAAGCTTTCTTT
-	TRBV7-6	TRBJ2-3	TRBD1	CASSIYRGADTQYF	TGTGCCAGCAGCATTTACAGGGGGGCAGATACGCAGTATTTT
few	TRBV28	TRBJ1-1	TRBD1	CASRRGQGITEAFF	TGTGCCAGCAGACGGGGACAGGGGATCACTGAAGCTTTCTTT
-	TRBV7-2	TRBJ2-7	-	CASSVTASYEQYF	TGTGCCAGCAGCGTGACAGCCTCCTACGAGCAGTACTTC
few	TRBV7-9	TRBJ2-1	TRBD1	CASSSRGTGDNEQFF	TGTGCCAGCAGCTCTAGAGGGACAGGGGACAATGAGCAGTTCTTC
-	TRBV12-3/TRBV12-4	TRBJ2-3	-	CASSRMGDTQYF	TGTGCCAGCAGCCGGATGGGGGATACGCAGTATTTT
once	TRBV14	TRBJ2-3	-	CASSQDPRGPDTQYF	TGTGCCAGCAGCCAAGATCCTCGGGGCCCAGATACGCAGTATTTT
few	TRBV5-5	TRBJ2-3	-	CASTPAGQNTDTQYF	TGTGCCAGCACCCCCGCCGGGCAGAACACAGATACGCAGTATTTT
many	TRBV7-6	TRBJ2-3	-	CASSYGGTDTQYF	TGTGCCAGCAGCTACGGCGGGACAGATACGCAGTATTTT
many	TRBV29-1	TRBJ1-3	TRBD1	CSVATGGSDTIYF	TGCAGCGTAGCTACAGGGGGCTCGGACACCATATATTTT
-	TRBV7-9	TRBJ2-1	-	CASSLVAQGRYNEQFF	TGTGCCAGCAGCTTAGTAGCCCAGGGAAGGTACAATGAGCAGTTCTTC
few	TRBV27	TRBJ2-1	-	CASSFGLGVGDEQFF	TGTGCCAGCAGTTTTGGGTTAGGGGTTGGGGATGAGCAGTTCTTC
-	TRBV28	TRBJ2-1	TRBD2	CAIRPLAGYYNEQFF	TGTGCCATCAGGCCTCTAGCGGGGTATTACAATGAGCAGTTCTTC
many	TRBV6-5	TRBJ2-1	-	CASSLLHGDNEQFF	TGTGCCAGCAGTTTGCTGCACGGAGACAATGAGCAGTTCTTC
few	TRBV7-9	TRBJ1-5	-	CASSYDSGGQPQHF	TGTGCCAGCAGTTATGACTCAGGCGGACAGCCCCAGCATTTT
few	TRBV9	TRBJ2-3	TRBD1	CASSVLRGLSTDTQYF	TGTGCCAGCAGCGTTCTCAGGGGGCTTAGCACAGATACGCAGTATTTT
few	TRBV15	TRBJ2-7	TRBD2	CATSRRTRTSGFYEQYF	TGTGCCACCAGCAGGAGAACCCGGACTAGCGGGTTCTACGAGCAGTACTTC
many	TRBV20-1	TRBJ1-4	-	CSARDSGRAFEKLFF	TGCAGTGCTAGAGATAGCGGCAGGGCATTCGAAAAACTGTTTTTT
many	TRBV27	TRBJ2-7	-	CASSLASYYEQYF	TGTGCCAGCAGTTTGGCCAGTTATTACGAGCAGTACTTC
many	TRBV20-1	TRBJ2-3	-	CSARDPGTPRLDTQYF	TGCAGTGCTAGAGATCCCGGGACCCCAAGGTTGGATACGCAGTATTTT
many	TRBV20-1	TRBJ2-5	-	CSARDLAETQYF	TGCAGTGCTAGAGATCTGGCAGAGACCCAGTACTTC
-	TRBV30	TRBJ2-7	TRBD2	CAWTPGGIYEQYF	TGTGCCTGGACCCCGGGAGGGATCTACGAGCAGTACTTC
-	TRBV7-8	TRBJ1-6	-	CASSPRTAGNNSPLHF	TGTGCCAGCAGCCCCCGGACAGCCGGCAATAATTCACCCCTCCACTTT
many	TRBV12-3/TRBV12-4	TRBJ1-1	-	CASSLWHIDTEAFF	TGTGCCAGCAGTTTATGGCACATCGACACTGAAGCTTTCTTT